The rows below give T cell receptor beta chains drawn from one sample of a study of shared clonotypes between healthy human individuals. Here immunoSEQ multiplex PCR was the method, and the copy in TCRdb shows in-frame clones only, minus some. There are about 1 million clones in the sample; under 80% occur only once, and approximately 1.5% lies in the top ten. The sequencing sample was made of memory CD4+ T cells sorted from blood. The origin of the receptors is a man aged 18 to 30 in good health. CDR3s include the opening cysteine and the closing phenylalanine or tryptophan. The D gene is left open where the match is weak. For some rows the clone size is stated as once, few or many, or as a class when expanded; others skip it.

cdr3_length: 16; clone_size: .; d_call: TRBD2; v_call: TRBV5-4; j_call: TRBJ2-7; cdr3_nt: TGTGCCAGCAGCTTGGGGGGGACTAGCGGGTTATACGAGCAGTACTTC; cdr3_aa: CASSLGGTSGLYEQYF
cdr3_length: 16; clone_size: .; d_call: .; v_call: TRBV4-1; j_call: TRBJ1-3; cdr3_nt: TGCGCCAGCAGCCTAGAGGAGGGGGTTCAGGGAAACACCATATATTTT; cdr3_aa: CASSLEEGVQGNTIYF
cdr3_length: 15; clone_size: .; d_call: .; v_call: TRBV7-2; j_call: TRBJ1-3; cdr3_nt: TGTGCCAGCAGCTTAGAGTCTGGGTCTGGAAACACCATATATTTT; cdr3_aa: CASSLESGSGNTIYF
cdr3_length: 15; clone_size: .; d_call: .; v_call: TRBV2; j_call: TRBJ2-7; cdr3_nt: TGTGCCAGCAGTGAAAGCCAGGGCATCGCCTACGAGCAGTACTTC; cdr3_aa: CASSESQGIAYEQYF
cdr3_length: 13; clone_size: few; d_call: .; v_call: TRBV2; j_call: TRBJ2-7; cdr3_nt: TGTGCCAGCAGTGGGGTAGGGGGTCCCGAGCAGTACTTC; cdr3_aa: CASSGVGGPEQYF
cdr3_length: 12; clone_size: .; d_call: TRBD1; v_call: TRBV2; j_call: TRBJ1-1; cdr3_nt: TGTGCCAGCAACCAGGGGGTTGGTGAAGCTTTCTTT; cdr3_aa: CASNQGVGEAFF
cdr3_length: 16; clone_size: .; d_call: .; v_call: TRBV7-9; j_call: TRBJ2-5; cdr3_nt: TGTGCCAGCAGCTTAGGGTCTACAGCATCGGGGGAGACCCAGTACTTC; cdr3_aa: CASSLGSTASGETQYF
cdr3_length: 12; clone_size: .; d_call: TRBD1; v_call: TRBV6-4; j_call: TRBJ1-1; cdr3_nt: TGTGCCAGCAGCGACAGGGTAGGTGAAGCTTTCTTT; cdr3_aa: CASSDRVGEAFF
cdr3_length: 14; clone_size: .; d_call: .; v_call: TRBV2; j_call: TRBJ1-1; cdr3_nt: TGTGCCAGCAGTGAAAGTCTCCCGAACACTGAAGCTTTCTTT; cdr3_aa: CASSESLPNTEAFF
cdr3_length: 15; clone_size: .; d_call: TRBD2; v_call: TRBV11-2; j_call: TRBJ2-7; cdr3_nt: TGTGCCAGCAGCCCTGGGACTAGCGGGTCCTACGAGCAGTACTTC; cdr3_aa: CASSPGTSGSYEQYF
cdr3_length: 15; clone_size: few; d_call: TRBD2; v_call: TRBV9; j_call: TRBJ2-3; cdr3_nt: TGTGCCAGCAGCTTCGCGGCGGGGGTCACAGATACGCAGTATTTT; cdr3_aa: CASSFAAGVTDTQYF
cdr3_length: 15; clone_size: .; d_call: .; v_call: TRBV7-9; j_call: TRBJ2-5; cdr3_nt: TGTGCCAGCAGCCGAACGGGACTGGGCGGGGAGACCCAGTACTTC; cdr3_aa: CASSRTGLGGETQYF
cdr3_length: 14; clone_size: few; d_call: .; v_call: TRBV7-9; j_call: TRBJ2-2; cdr3_nt: TGTGCCAGCAGCTTAGGGACAGCAGCCGGGGAGCTGTTTTTT; cdr3_aa: CASSLGTAAGELFF
cdr3_length: 15; clone_size: .; d_call: .; v_call: TRBV6-5; j_call: TRBJ1-2; cdr3_nt: TGTGCCAGCAGTGTACAGGGTACTAACTCCTATGGCTACACCTTC; cdr3_aa: CASSVQGTNSYGYTF
cdr3_length: 13; clone_size: .; d_call: .; v_call: TRBV30; j_call: TRBJ1-1; cdr3_nt: TGTGCCTGGAGGCTGGGCAAGAACACTGAAGCTTTCTTT; cdr3_aa: CAWRLGKNTEAFF
cdr3_length: 13; clone_size: .; d_call: TRBD2; v_call: TRBV29-1; j_call: TRBJ2-7; cdr3_nt: TGCAGCGTTGGGGGGAGGGGTTCCAACGAGCAGTACTTC; cdr3_aa: CSVGGRGSNEQYF
cdr3_length: 16; clone_size: .; d_call: TRBD1; v_call: TRBV7-8; j_call: TRBJ1-2; cdr3_nt: TGTGCCAGCACCTGGGGGATGCGACAGGGAATCGGTGGCTACACCTTC; cdr3_aa: CASTWGMRQGIGGYTF
cdr3_length: 17; clone_size: .; d_call: .; v_call: TRBV2; j_call: TRBJ2-6; cdr3_nt: TGTGCCAGCAGTGTTCTAGGGATTGACTCTGGGGCCAACGTCCTGACTTTC; cdr3_aa: CASSVLGIDSGANVLTF
cdr3_length: 14; clone_size: once; d_call: TRBD1; v_call: TRBV6-5; j_call: TRBJ2-1; cdr3_nt: TGTGCCAGCACTCGGGACAGCTCACTAAATGAGCAGTTCTTC; cdr3_aa: CASTRDSSLNEQFF
cdr3_length: 16; clone_size: .; d_call: TRBD1; v_call: TRBV6-5; j_call: TRBJ1-6; cdr3_nt: TGTGCCAGCAGTTACACCCCGGGACAGGGCAATTCACCCCTCCACTTT; cdr3_aa: CASSYTPGQGNSPLHF
cdr3_length: 16; clone_size: .; d_call: .; v_call: TRBV5-6; j_call: TRBJ1-5; cdr3_nt: TGTGCCAGCAGCTTGGCGTCCGGGGGCCCCAATCAGCCCCAGCATTTT; cdr3_aa: CASSLASGGPNQPQHF
cdr3_length: 15; clone_size: .; d_call: .; v_call: TRBV9; j_call: TRBJ1-2; cdr3_nt: TGTGCCAGCAGCGCCAACAGGGAAGGGAACTATGGCTACACCTTC; cdr3_aa: CASSANREGNYGYTF
cdr3_length: 15; clone_size: .; d_call: .; v_call: TRBV7-2; j_call: TRBJ1-1; cdr3_nt: TGTGCCAGCAGCCCCCCGACACCGCAGGGCACTGAAGCTTTCTTT; cdr3_aa: CASSPPTPQGTEAFF
cdr3_length: 18; clone_size: few; d_call: TRBD1; v_call: TRBV7-9; j_call: TRBJ1-1; cdr3_nt: TGTGCCAGCAGCTCTTCTCCCGGGACAGGGCTTTTGAACACTGAAGCTTTCTTT; cdr3_aa: CASSSSPGTGLLNTEAFF
cdr3_length: 15; clone_size: .; d_call: TRBD1; v_call: TRBV5-1; j_call: TRBJ2-1; cdr3_nt: TGCGCCAGCAGAGCCGGGACAGGGCTCTACAATGAGCAGTTCTTC; cdr3_aa: CASRAGTGLYNEQFF
cdr3_length: 13; clone_size: .; d_call: .; v_call: TRBV6-6; j_call: TRBJ1-1; cdr3_nt: TGTGCCAGCAGGAGGACAGTCAACACTGAAGCTTTCTTT; cdr3_aa: CASRRTVNTEAFF
cdr3_length: 15; clone_size: .; d_call: TRBD1; v_call: TRBV5-1; j_call: TRBJ2-2; cdr3_nt: TGCGCCAGCAGCTTGGTAACAGGGGGCACCGGGGAGCTGTTTTTT; cdr3_aa: CASSLVTGGTGELFF
cdr3_length: 14; clone_size: .; d_call: TRBD2; v_call: TRBV30; j_call: TRBJ2-7; cdr3_nt: TGTGCCTGGAGTAATAGAGCGGGGGCCTACGAGCAGTACTTC; cdr3_aa: CAWSNRAGAYEQYF
cdr3_length: 13; clone_size: .; d_call: .; v_call: TRBV19; j_call: TRBJ2-7; cdr3_nt: TGTGCCAGTAGTGGACAGACGTTCTACGAGCAGTACTTC; cdr3_aa: CASSGQTFYEQYF
cdr3_length: 12; clone_size: .; d_call: .; v_call: TRBV28; j_call: TRBJ1-4; cdr3_nt: TGTGCCAGCAGTCGCCCGGGGTTAAAACTGTTTTTT; cdr3_aa: CASSRPGLKLFF
cdr3_length: 15; clone_size: .; d_call: .; v_call: TRBV5-6; j_call: TRBJ2-1; cdr3_nt: TGTGCCAGCAGCTTGTACAGGGCCCTCGGCAATGAGCAGTTCTTC; cdr3_aa: CASSLYRALGNEQFF
cdr3_length: 16; clone_size: .; d_call: TRBD2; v_call: TRBV18; j_call: TRBJ2-3; cdr3_nt: TGTGCCAGCTCACCTATGACTAGCGGGATTTCAGATACGCAGTATTTT; cdr3_aa: CASSPMTSGISDTQYF
cdr3_length: 15; clone_size: .; d_call: .; v_call: TRBV7-2; j_call: TRBJ2-3; cdr3_nt: TGTGCCAGCAGCTTAGATACGGGGGTGGGGAATACGCAGTATTTT; cdr3_aa: CASSLDTGVGNTQYF
cdr3_length: 14; clone_size: .; d_call: .; v_call: TRBV4-1; j_call: TRBJ1-2; cdr3_nt: TGCGCCAGCAGCCTCGGAGGGTGGGACTATGGCTACACCTTC; cdr3_aa: CASSLGGWDYGYTF
cdr3_length: 14; clone_size: .; d_call: TRBD2; v_call: TRBV19; j_call: TRBJ2-2; cdr3_nt: TGTGCCGGTAGCGGGGGGGCCGACACCGGGGAGCTGTTTTTT; cdr3_aa: CAGSGGADTGELFF
cdr3_length: 14; clone_size: .; d_call: .; v_call: TRBV30; j_call: TRBJ1-2; cdr3_nt: TGTGCCTGGAATACCGGTCTGGGGGACTATGGCTACACCTTC; cdr3_aa: CAWNTGLGDYGYTF
cdr3_length: 12; clone_size: few; d_call: TRBD2; v_call: TRBV2; j_call: TRBJ2-5; cdr3_nt: TGTGCCAGCAGTCCGTCGGGACGGGAGGGTTACTTC; cdr3_aa: CASSPSGREGYF
cdr3_length: 15; clone_size: .; d_call: TRBD1; v_call: TRBV5-4; j_call: TRBJ2-5; cdr3_nt: TGTGCCAGCAGGAAGGGGGCAGAAAATCAAGAGACCCAGTACTTC; cdr3_aa: CASRKGAENQETQYF
cdr3_length: 16; clone_size: .; d_call: .; v_call: TRBV5-5; j_call: TRBJ1-5; cdr3_nt: TGTGCCAGCAGCTTGGCCAAAGGTACAGGCAATCAGCCCCAGCATTTT; cdr3_aa: CASSLAKGTGNQPQHF
cdr3_length: 16; clone_size: .; d_call: TRBD1; v_call: TRBV5-1; j_call: TRBJ2-3; cdr3_nt: TGCGCCAGCAGCCCCTTGGGACAGGGAAGCACAGATACGCAGTATTTT; cdr3_aa: CASSPLGQGSTDTQYF
cdr3_length: 16; clone_size: .; d_call: .; v_call: TRBV13; j_call: TRBJ2-3; cdr3_nt: TGTGCCAGCAGCGAAAACGGGCGGACCAGCACAGATACGCAGTATTTT; cdr3_aa: CASSENGRTSTDTQYF
cdr3_length: 14; clone_size: .; d_call: TRBD2; v_call: TRBV5-1; j_call: TRBJ2-2; cdr3_nt: TGCGCCAGCAGCTTGGGAACCGGACTAGCGGAGGTGTTTTTT; cdr3_aa: CASSLGTGLAEVFF
cdr3_length: 14; clone_size: .; d_call: .; v_call: TRBV4-1; j_call: TRBJ2-7; cdr3_nt: TGCGCCAGCAGACAAGCGGGTTGGGGCTCAGAGCAGTACTTC; cdr3_aa: CASRQAGWGSEQYF
cdr3_length: 13; clone_size: .; d_call: .; v_call: TRBV18; j_call: TRBJ1-2; cdr3_nt: TGTGCCAGCTCACCAGGGGCAAACTATGGCTACACCTTC; cdr3_aa: CASSPGANYGYTF
cdr3_length: 13; clone_size: .; d_call: .; v_call: TRBV10-3; j_call: TRBJ1-4; cdr3_nt: TGTGCCATCAGTGACAGGGGAGAGGAAAAACTGTTTTTT; cdr3_aa: CAISDRGEEKLFF
cdr3_length: 17; clone_size: .; d_call: TRBD2; v_call: TRBV7-3; j_call: TRBJ2-3; cdr3_nt: TGTGCCAGCAGCCCGGGGACTAGCGGGGGGGCCCGGGATACGCAGTATTTT; cdr3_aa: CASSPGTSGGARDTQYF
cdr3_length: 15; clone_size: .; d_call: .; v_call: TRBV5-5; j_call: TRBJ2-7; cdr3_nt: TGTGCCAGCAGTCGTACAGATGCGCATACCTACGAGCAGTACTTC; cdr3_aa: CASSRTDAHTYEQYF
cdr3_length: 16; clone_size: .; d_call: TRBD1; v_call: TRBV6-6; j_call: TRBJ2-2; cdr3_nt: TGTGCCAGCACCAATTCCGGGACAGGGAACACCGGGGAGCTGTTTTTT; cdr3_aa: CASTNSGTGNTGELFF
cdr3_length: 12; clone_size: .; d_call: .; v_call: TRBV2; j_call: TRBJ2-7; cdr3_nt: TGTGCCAGCAGTGATCAGGGATACGAGCAGTACTTC; cdr3_aa: CASSDQGYEQYF
cdr3_length: 15; clone_size: .; d_call: TRBD1; v_call: TRBV2; j_call: TRBJ2-7; cdr3_nt: TGTGCCAGCAGTCCCAGGGGGGACAGGGCCTACGAGCAGTACTTC; cdr3_aa: CASSPRGDRAYEQYF
cdr3_length: 14; clone_size: .; d_call: TRBD1; v_call: TRBV7-9; j_call: TRBJ2-3; cdr3_nt: TGTGCCAGCAGCATTGGGACAGACACAGATACGCAGTATTTT; cdr3_aa: CASSIGTDTDTQYF
cdr3_length: 16; clone_size: .; d_call: TRBD1; v_call: TRBV27; j_call: TRBJ1-5; cdr3_nt: TGTGCCAGCAGTCTCCAGGGGGGGTTGGTCAATCAGCCCCAGCATTTT; cdr3_aa: CASSLQGGLVNQPQHF
cdr3_length: 14; clone_size: .; d_call: TRBD1; v_call: TRBV28; j_call: TRBJ2-3; cdr3_nt: TGTGCCAGCAGTTTGGACAGGGGCACAGATACGCAGTATTTT; cdr3_aa: CASSLDRGTDTQYF
cdr3_length: 14; clone_size: .; d_call: .; v_call: TRBV6-1; j_call: TRBJ1-6; cdr3_nt: TGTGCCAGCAACCCAGGGTGGGATAATTCACCCCTCCACTTT; cdr3_aa: CASNPGWDNSPLHF
cdr3_length: 13; clone_size: .; d_call: TRBD1; v_call: TRBV6-5; j_call: TRBJ1-2; cdr3_nt: TGTGCCAGCAGCAGACAGGGAAAGGATGGCTACACCTTC; cdr3_aa: CASSRQGKDGYTF